The 27 T cell receptor beta chains reported below all come from one sample, sequenced in a study of blood T cell repertoires in COVID-19. Measured with immunoSEQ multiplex PCR; TCRdb has only the in-frame clones, and not every one. The top ten clones hold 18% of a sample with 90,000 to 100,000 clones, more than 75% of them seen once. The source material was peripheral blood. Receptors originate from an elderly man with acute or convalescent COVID-19.

This chain links TRBV28 with TRBJ1-5; D gene uncertain. The CDR3 totals 15 residues. Trimming stripped 8 bases from V and 4 bases from J, with 18 bases between. The germline gives CDR1 MDHEN, CDR2 SYDVKM. The DNA for the CDR3 is TGTGCCAGCCATATGGTTGGCAGGTCGAATCAGCCCCAGCATTTT. As protein: CASHMVGRSNQPQHF.

The chain combines TRBV7-2 with TRBJ2-1, with a possible D match to TRBD2 (7 bases). The V gene lost 5 bases and the J gene lost 7 bases, with 18 bases spanning the gap. CDR1 SGHTA and CDR2 FQGNSA come from the germline V gene. The CDR3 contains 15 residues. For the CDR3, the DNA is TGTGCCAGCAGCCCTAGGCGGGCGGGGGCAAATGAGCAGTTCTTC. Encoded protein: CASSPRRAGANEQFF.

V and J are TRBV4-3 and TRBJ2-2; 8 nucleotides align to TRBD1. Germline loops: CDR1 LGHNA, CDR2 YSLEER. The CDR3 runs 15 residues. The ends lost 3 bases at V and 5 bases at J; junction bases unmatched: 5. CDR3 protein: CASSQAGGATGELFF. CDR3 bases: TGCGCCAGCAGCCAGGCAGGGGGCGCGACCGGGGAGCTGTTTTTT.

CDR3 sequence (DNA): TGTGCCACCCCTTGGGGCCAGGGAAGGGGCGAGCAGTACTTC. It is translated as CATPWGQGRGEQYF. The chain carries TRBV6-5 and TRBJ2-7, with a possible D match to TRBD1 (5 bases). V was cut by 10 bases and J by 6 bases, with 22 bases left in between. This CDR3 spans 14 amino acids. The germline gives CDR1 MNHEY, CDR2 SVGAGI.

This sequence joins TRBV7-2 and TRBJ1-2, with D unresolved. The V gene lost 0 bases and the J gene lost 10 bases, with 18 bases spanning the gap. The CDR3 consists of 15 residues. Germline V gene lookup returns CDR1 SGHTA and CDR2 FQGNSA. This CDR3 is CASSLAGARFVIYTF. The CDR3 bases are TGTGCCAGCAGCTTAGCGGGAGCACGGTTCGTGATCTACACCTTC.

V and J are TRBV3-1 (or the pseudogene TRBV3-2) and TRBJ2-7; 8 nucleotides agree with TRBD1. V shed 0 bases and J 6 bases; nucleotides not matched to a gene: 4. The germline CDR1 and CDR2 sequences are LGHDT and YNNKEL (reference sequence). The CDR3 extends over 14 amino acids. The DNA of the CDR3 is TGTGCCAGCAGCCAAGATGGCAGGGGGCGCGAGCAGTACTTC. Its translation: CASSQDGRGREQYF.

V usage is TRBV28 and J usage is TRBJ1-1; D uncertain. Per germline, CDR1 MDHEN and CDR2 SYDVKM. This CDR3 comprises 15 residues. V lost 4 bases, J lost 3 bases, and 15 bases lay in between. The CDR3 DNA reads as TGTGCCAGCAGTTCCCCATCCAGGACTTACACTGAAGCTTTCTTT. This translates into CASSSPSRTYTEAFF.

The chain has TRBV19 and TRBJ2-1; TRBD2 matches at 7 bases. V gave up 7 bases and J gave up 4 bases; unmatched junction bases: 13. Germline lookup yields CDR1 LNHDA and CDR2 SQIVND (reference sequence). The CDR3 runs 16 residues. The CDR3 spells CASTSLRGGTYNEQFF. The CDR3 DNA is TGTGCCAGTACCTCCTTACGCGGGGGAACATACAATGAGCAGTTCTTC.

This clone came up a few times. The J gene is TRBJ1-1, the V gene TRBV7-2, with D unclear. V lost 3 bases and J 1 base, leaving 9 bases between the germline ends. The germline CDR1 and CDR2 sequences are SGHTA and FQGNSA. The CDR3 covers 14 residues. The CDR3 sequence is CASSFNPGNTEAFF. CDR3 sequence (DNA): TGTGCCAGCAGCTTTAATCCGGGGAACACTGAAGCTTTCTTT.

The J gene is TRBJ2-2, the V gene TRBV18; no clear D. The CDR3 runs 14 residues. Germline V gives CDR1 KGHSH, CDR2 LQKENI. V was shortened by 6 bases and J by 0 bases, with 8 bases between the two germline ends. The CDR3: CASSSISNTGELFF. Here the CDR3 DNA reads TGTGCCAGCTCGTCCATTTCGAACACCGGGGAGCTGTTTTTT.

This chain joins TRBV29-1 and TRBJ1-1; D perhaps matches TRBD1 (6 bases). Trimming shortened V by 4 bases and J by 6 bases, and 12 bases separated the two germline ends. Germline CDR1 and CDR2: SQVTM and ANQGSEA. The length of the CDR3 is 12 residues. CDR3 protein: CSVVTGYAEAFF. In nucleotides, the CDR3 is TGCAGCGTTGTAACAGGGTATGCTGAAGCTTTCTTT.

The rearrangement links TRBV6-5 to TRBJ2-1, with TRBD2 identical over 10 bases. Losses at the gene ends were 2 bases for V and 7 bases for J; bases not matched to a gene: 5. The CDR3 sequence is 15 residues long. Germline V gives CDR1 MNHEY, CDR2 SVGAGI. CDR3 DNA sequence: TGTGCCAGCAGTTACAGGACTAGCGGTAGTAATGAGCAGTTCTTC. This translates into CASSYRTSGSNEQFF.

This chain connects TRBV25-1 to TRBJ1-1; D is unresolved. Germline values: CDR1 MGHDK, CDR2 SYGVNS. Between the trimmed V and J ends, which lost 9 bases and 1 base, there was a span of 12 bases. The length of the CDR3 is 13 residues. The chain's CDR3 is CASQEAKNTEAFF. CDR3 sequence (DNA): TGTGCCAGTCAGGAGGCGAAGAACACTGAAGCTTTCTTT.

V usage is TRBV28 and J usage is TRBJ2-7; 8 bases are shared with TRBD2. This CDR3 spans 14 amino acids. Germline lookup yields CDR1 MDHEN and CDR2 SYDVKM. Germline trimming cut 6 bases from V and 3 bases from J; bases unmatched to any gene: 7. The CDR3 sequence: CASSSGSRGYEQYF. The CDR3 bases are TGTGCCAGCAGCAGCGGGAGCCGCGGCTACGAGCAGTACTTC.

In this sample, this clone turned up once. V gene TRBV2 combines with J gene TRBJ2-3; TRBD2 agrees at 8 bases. The CDR3 extends over 17 amino acids. The germline gives CDR1 SNHLY, CDR2 FYNNEI. V trimming: 5 bases; J trimming: 1 base; junction bases outside the gene matches: 11. CDR3 sequence (DNA): TGTGCCAGCAGTAAACCCACGGTACTAGCGGGCACAGATACGCAGTATTTT. Translating gives CASSKPTVLAGTDTQYF. The full variable domain, completed using reference TRBV2 and TRBJ2-3, is EPEVTQTPSHQVTQMGQEVILRCVPISNHLYFYWYRQILGQKVEFLVSFYNNEISEKSEIFDDQFSVERPDGSNFTLKIRSTKLEDSAMYFCASSKPTVLAGTDTQYFGPGTRLTVL.

The rearrangement joins TRBV12-3 or TRBV12-4 to TRBJ2-2; a weak D match, TRBD1 (6 bases). This CDR3 has 13 amino acids. V gave up 5 bases and J gave up 8 bases, with 12 bases separating them. The chain's CDR3 is CASSAGTKGELFF. In DNA, the CDR3 is TGTGCCAGCAGTGCCGGGACAAAGGGGGAGCTGTTTTTT.

The chain couples TRBV19 to TRBJ2-1; D call uncertain. From germline, CDR1 is LNHDA and CDR2 SQIVND (reference sequence). The CDR3 runs 11 residues. The ends were cut back, 3 bases at V and 5 bases at J, with 2 bases in the middle. CDR3 bases: TGTGCCAGTAGTATTAACAATGAGCAGTTCTTC. Translation gives CASSINNEQFF.

The rearrangement uses TRBV28 and TRBJ1-2; 8 bases are a match to TRBD1. The V and J ends lost 2 bases and 2 bases, in that order; junction bases with no gene match: 4. This CDR3 spans 15 amino acids. CDR1 and CDR2 from the germline V gene are MDHEN and SYDVKM. CDR3 sequence (DNA): TGTGCCAGCAGTTTAGTGGGACAGGCGAACTATGGCTACACCTTC. It translates to CASSLVGQANYGYTF.

Here the CDR3 DNA reads TGTGCCAGCAGCCAAGATCGTAACAGGGGGCAAGAGACCCAGTACTTC. Its protein product is CASSQDRNRGQETQYF. This chain joins TRBV14 and TRBJ2-5; 8 bases line up with TRBD1. Trimming took 0 bases from V and 2 from J; bases not matched to a gene: 5. The CDR3 loop spans 16 amino acids. CDR1 and CDR2 (germline): SGHDN, FVKESK.

The rearrangement joins TRBV28 to TRBJ1-2; 7 bases are shared with TRBD1. V gave up 7 bases and J gave up 5 bases; unmatched junction bases: 13. The length of the CDR3 is 15 residues. Per the germline V gene, CDR1 is MDHEN and CDR2 is SYDVKM. The CDR3 DNA follows: TGTGCCAGCAAGTCCCTGGACAGGAAACCATATGGCTACACCTTC. It translates to CASKSLDRKPYGYTF.

The chain has TRBV10-3 and TRBJ2-7, with 10 bases lining up with TRBD1. The V and J ends lost 6 bases and 2 bases, in that order; junction bases with no gene match: 4. Germline V gene data show CDR1 as ENHRY and CDR2 as SYGVKD. The CDR3 loop spans 14 amino acids. In DNA form, the CDR3 reads TGTGCCATCAGAGGGACAGGGGAAACCTACGAGCAGTACTTC. It specifies CAIRGTGETYEQYF.

The V call is TRBV29-1, the J call TRBJ1-3; no clear D gene. The CDR3 has 13 amino acids. Germline lookup yields CDR1 SQVTM and CDR2 ANQGSEA. V was shortened by 4 bases and J by 0 bases, with 7 bases between the two germline ends. The CDR3 here is CSVAADSGNTIYF. The CDR3 DNA is TGCAGCGTTGCCGCGGACTCTGGAAACACCATATATTTT.

The chain is built from TRBV18 and TRBJ1-5, with D tentatively TRBD1 (5 bases). Germline CDR1 is KGHSH and CDR2 is LQKENI. The V gene lost 1 base and the J gene lost 1 base, with 8 bases spanning the gap. The CDR3 covers 15 residues. The CDR3 here is CASSPQGKSNQPQHF. Here the CDR3 DNA reads TGTGCCAGCTCACCACAGGGGAAAAGCAATCAGCCCCAGCATTTT.

The V and J genes are TRBV5-1 and TRBJ2-3, with 8 positions matching TRBD2. Germline CDR1 SGHRS, CDR2 YFSETQ. The CDR3 totals 14 residues. The trim removed 8 bases at V and 0 bases at J, leaving 5 bases unmatched. CDR3 sequence reads: CASTSGSSTDTQYF. In DNA, the CDR3 is TGCGCCAGTACTAGCGGAAGTAGCACAGATACGCAGTATTTT.

In DNA form, the CDR3 reads TGCGCCAGCAGCTTCAACCCGATCGGGACTAGCGGGCAAAATGAGCAGTTCTTC. Translation gives CASSFNPIGTSGQNEQFF. The V gene is TRBV5-1, the J gene TRBJ2-1, with 12 positions matching TRBD2. The CDR3 has 18 residues. Germline loops: CDR1 SGHRS, CDR2 YFSETQ. The junction had 13 bases not matched to a gene; V was cut back by 2 bases and J by 7 bases.

The V call is TRBV24-1, the J call TRBJ2-5; 9 bases map to TRBD2. V lost 2 bases to trimming and J lost 6 bases; unmatched junction nucleotides: 6. The CDR3 sequence is 15 residues long. Looked up from germline, CDR1 is KGHDR and CDR2 is SFDVKD. As DNA, the CDR3 is TGTGCCACCAGTGATTGGGGCGGGGGGGCTAAGACCCAGTACTTC. As protein: CATSDWGGGAKTQYF.

The J gene is TRBJ2-7, the V gene TRBV7-2, with 13 nucleotides matching TRBD2. Germline CDR1 and CDR2: SGHTA and FQGNSA. This CDR3 spans 12 amino acids. The V and J ends lost 11 bases and 7 bases, in that order; junction bases with no gene match: 5. CDR3 residues: CASGTSGVEQYF. The CDR3 region has the DNA TGTGCCTCAGGGACTAGCGGGGTAGAGCAGTACTTC.